This T cell receptor beta chain derives from a study of human T cells and chemical hapten exposure. This sample's time point: pre-sensitization, week 0. This sample's treatment: therapeutic diphenylcyclopropenone sensitization with weekly scalp DPC. Blood collection happened ahead of applying each patch test. Library construction involved attaching unique molecular identifiers to individual cDNA molecules, which allowed quantitative, reproducible TCR counting. MiXCR, run by TCRdb on the RACE reads, gives a single entry per CDR3 protein. This sample yields 62,000 or so distinct CDR3 sequences, of which about 10% are seen a single time; over 4% belongs to the top ten. The table lists this clonotype with a few counts. The CDR3 consists of 16 residues. V trimming: 5 bases; J trimming: 9 bases; junction bases outside the gene matches: 16. CDR1 and CDR2 (germline): SGHVS, FNYEAQ.

The sequence was collected from a woman aged 45-60 years with alopecia areata. Some clones in this sample may be carry-over from other donors' samples. Sequenced here: whole blood, sampled in connection with sensitization to the hapten diphenylcyclopropenone (DPC). The chain carries TRBV7-6 and TRBJ2-1, with TRBD2 identical over 7 bases. CDR3 residues: CASSLKGRERPTEQFF. In nucleotides, the CDR3 is TGTGCCAGCAGCCTTAAAGGGCGGGAGAGGCCCACTGAGCAGTTCTTC. Drawing the rest from reference TRBV7-6 and TRBJ2-1, the complete variable domain is GAGVSQSPRYKVTKRGQDVALRCDPISGHVSLYWYRQALGQGPEFLTYFNYEAQQDKSGLPNDRFSAERPEGSISTLTIQRTEQRDSAMYRCASSLKGRERPTEQFFGPGTRLTVL.